This T cell receptor (beta chain) derives from a study of T-cell memory formation after mild COVID-19. As to this clonotype: Its cognate antigen is unknown.

Points from the study as a whole: Detection of some responders pre-infection suggested pre-existing cross-reactive memory T cells participated. Mainly in CM and EM were contracting CD4+ clones; CD8+ were in EMRA.

TCRdb analysed the 5' RACE reads with MiXCR anew, one entry per CDR3 protein. The table lists roughly 260,000 distinct CDR3 sequences, around 17% of them singletons, with roughly 3.6% in the top ten. CDR3 length: 20 residues. Trimming took 0 bases from V and 3 from J; bases not matched to a gene: 15. Germline-derived CDR1 and CDR2 are MNHNY and SVGAGI (reference sequence). The sequencing input was PBMCs or a T cell subset sorted from them (not recorded which). The V and J genes are TRBV6-6 and TRBJ1-3; 9 nucleotides agree with TRBD1. This TCR was recovered from a man between 18 and 29 years old who had mild COVID-19 (a few samples of this study predate the infection). Cell type and time point are not known. This chain's CDR3 is CASSYSNIYETGGIGNTIYF. The CDR3 bases are TGTGCCAGCAGTTACTCGAATATCTACGAGACAGGGGGAATTGGAAACACCATATATTTT.